This paragraph covers one T cell receptor beta chain sequence. The data originate from a study of blood T cell repertoires in COVID-19. Study context: Material from acute and convalescent COVID-19 was sourced from the United States, Italy and Spain. The cDNA or gDNA used as material had been derived from T cells, B-cell-depleted T cells, or PBMCs.

Using immunoSEQ multiplex PCR, the repertoire was profiled, and TCRdb retains in-frame clones only, with some absent. The data hold around 200,000 clones, with roughly 75% observed a single time. This CDR3 region has 17 residues. Germline assignment: CDR1 LNHDA and CDR2 SQIVND (reference sequence). The junction had 10 bases not matched to a gene; V was cut back by 8 bases and J by 2 bases. This receptor was identified in a woman aged 70-85 years with acute or convalescent COVID-19. The chain links TRBV19 to TRBJ2-2; the match to TRBD1 covers 11 bases. The source material was peripheral blood. CDR3 sequence (DNA): TGTGCCAGTTACTCGGACAGGGGGCACAGTAACACCGGGGAGCTGTTTTTT. Residues: CASYSDRGHSNTGELFF.